The 4 T cell receptor beta chains reported below all come from one sample, sequenced in a study of T cells in Graves' hyperthyroidism and ophthalmopathy. TCR beta CDR3 region amplification was performed from RNA transcripts. A first-round RT-PCR of the TCR CDR3 used the HTBI primer set. TCRdb reprocessed the multiplex PCR reads with MiXCR, giving one entry per CDR3 protein. The table records over 500,000 distinct CDR3 sequences, 35% to 50% of them present only once. Sequenced: peripheral blood or thyroid tissue (not recorded which). These receptors were collected from an adult woman with Graves' disease, either hyperthyroidism or ophthalmopathy (not recorded which).

In this sample, this clonotype turned up many times. This chain uses TRBV6-6 with TRBJ1-4, with D possibly being TRBD1 (5 bases). The CDR3 spans 15 residues. Between the trimmed V and J ends, which lost 5 bases and 5 bases, there was a span of 15 bases. Germline values: CDR1 MNHNY, CDR2 SVGAGI (reference sequence). The chain's CDR3 is CASSPTGYTNEKLFF. The CDR3 DNA reads as TGTGCCAGCAGTCCCACAGGCTACACCAATGAAAAACTGTTTTTT.

This rearrangement joins TRBV7-8 to TRBJ2-5; unclear D gene. The germline V and J ends were trimmed by 7 bases and 7 bases, with 16 bases remaining between them. Germline V gene data show CDR1 as SGHVS and CDR2 as FQNEAQ. CDR3 size: 13 residues. The CDR3 nucleotides are TGTGCCAGCACCGCAGGATCTGGTGGGACCCAGTACTTC. This sequence encodes CASTAGSGGTQYF.

This chain joins TRBV29-1 and TRBJ1-2; unclear D gene. The CDR3 runs to 16 residues. CDR1 SQVTM and CDR2 ANQGSEA come from the germline V gene. Trimming removed 0 bases from V and 0 bases from J, with 14 bases in between. This CDR3 is CSVEDHAGRANYGYTF. Written as DNA, the CDR3 is TGCAGCGTTGAAGATCACGCAGGCCGAGCTAACTATGGCTACACCTTC.

V gene TRBV29-1 combines with J gene TRBJ1-1; the D is unclear. V shed 3 bases and J shed 4 bases, with 12 bases lying between them. The CDR3 contains 13 residues. Germline CDR1 and CDR2: SQVTM and ANQGSEA. The CDR3 bases are TGCAGCGTTGACGAGGGAGGAGGCACTGAAGCTTTCTTT. It specifies CSVDEGGGTEAFF.